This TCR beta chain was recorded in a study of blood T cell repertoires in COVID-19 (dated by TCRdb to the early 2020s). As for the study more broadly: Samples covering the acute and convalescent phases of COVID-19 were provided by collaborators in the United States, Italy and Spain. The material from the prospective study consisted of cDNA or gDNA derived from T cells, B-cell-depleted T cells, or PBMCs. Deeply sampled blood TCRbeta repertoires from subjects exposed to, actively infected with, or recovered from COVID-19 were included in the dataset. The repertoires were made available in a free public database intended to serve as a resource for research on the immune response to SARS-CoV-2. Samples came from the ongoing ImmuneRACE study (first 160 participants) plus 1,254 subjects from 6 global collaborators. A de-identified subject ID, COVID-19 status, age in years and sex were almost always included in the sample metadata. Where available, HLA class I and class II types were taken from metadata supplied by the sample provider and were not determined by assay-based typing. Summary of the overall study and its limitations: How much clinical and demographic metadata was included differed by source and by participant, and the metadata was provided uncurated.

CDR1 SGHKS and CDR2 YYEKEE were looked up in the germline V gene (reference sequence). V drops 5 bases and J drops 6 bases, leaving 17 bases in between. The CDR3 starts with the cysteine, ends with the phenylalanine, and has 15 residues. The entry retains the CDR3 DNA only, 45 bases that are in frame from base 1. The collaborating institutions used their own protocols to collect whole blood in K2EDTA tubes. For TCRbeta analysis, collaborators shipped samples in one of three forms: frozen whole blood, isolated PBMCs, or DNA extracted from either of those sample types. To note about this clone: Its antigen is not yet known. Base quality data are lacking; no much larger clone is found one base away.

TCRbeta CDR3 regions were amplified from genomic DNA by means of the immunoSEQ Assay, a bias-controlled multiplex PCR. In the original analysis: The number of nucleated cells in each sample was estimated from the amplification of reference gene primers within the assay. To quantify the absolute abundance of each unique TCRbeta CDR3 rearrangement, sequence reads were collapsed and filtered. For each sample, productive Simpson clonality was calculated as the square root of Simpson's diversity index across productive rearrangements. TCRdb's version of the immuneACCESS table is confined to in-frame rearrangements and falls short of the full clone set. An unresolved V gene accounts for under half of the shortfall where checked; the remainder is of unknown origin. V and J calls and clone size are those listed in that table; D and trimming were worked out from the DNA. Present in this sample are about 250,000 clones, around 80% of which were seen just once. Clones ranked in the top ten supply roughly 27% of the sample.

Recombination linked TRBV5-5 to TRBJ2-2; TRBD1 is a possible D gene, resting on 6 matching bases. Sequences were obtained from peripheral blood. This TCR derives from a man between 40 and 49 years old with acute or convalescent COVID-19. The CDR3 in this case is CASRQGAFGAGELFF. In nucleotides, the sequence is TGTGCCAGCAGACAGGGAGCGTTTGGGGCCGGGGAGCTGTTTTTT.